The clone carrying this TCR beta chain has at least ten counts. Its antigen is unidentified. Library construction for TCR beta used iRepertoire HTBI primers and Arm-PCR of CDR3 regions. TCRdb re-called the multiplex PCR reads with MiXCR, one entry per CDR3 protein. The sample yields approximately 390,000 distinct CDR3 sequences, 16% seen once. This record comes from a study of regulatory T cells in long-lasting Graves disease. Study findings and constraints: Gene preferences differed: TRBV28, TRBJ1-2, TRBJ2-5 in persistent cases.

Trimming at V came to 2 bases and at J to 6 bases, leaving 7 bases not matched to a gene. The CDR3 has 17 residues. Germline lookup yields CDR1 MNHEY and CDR2 SVGAGI. Indicated time point: newly diagnosed GD, antithyroid drugs for less than 3 months. RNA isolated from PBMCs was used to make the TCR library. This sample was shared with a second study, whose subject was T cells in Graves' hyperthyroidism and ophthalmopathy.

This specimen was peripheral blood mononuclear cells (PBMCs), taken at new diagnosis, from a patient treated with antithyroid drugs. V is TRBV6-5 and J is TRBJ2-2, with TRBD2 matching 12 bases. This TCR came from a woman aged 18-30 years with Graves disease. The CDR3 DNA reads TGTGCCAGCAGTTACCCAACTAGCGGGGGGAGTGCCGGGGAGCTGTTTTTT. The encoded protein is CASSYPTSGGSAGELFF.